The clone carrying this T cell receptor (beta chain) was seen once. This sample was taken from a study of technical replicates of blood from several donors. Produced via immunoSEQ multiplex PCR; TCRdb's table is partial and in-frame only. The table includes about 81,000 clones, around 95% detected once. Germline CDR1 and CDR2: LNHDA and SQIVND (reference sequence). CDR3 length: 15 amino acids. Trimming at V came to 3 bases and at J to 4 bases, leaving 4 bases not matched to a gene. The clonotype originates from a human donor in good health. Sequencing was done on a sample of T cells isolated from PBMCs. V gene TRBV19 combines with J gene TRBJ2-5; 11 nucleotides align to TRBD2. Here the CDR3 reads CASSITSGSAETQYF. CDR3 sequence (DNA): TGTGCCAGTAGTATTACTAGCGGGAGTGCAGAGACCCAGTACTTC.